The 30 T cell receptor beta chains below all came from one sample that was sequenced in a study of naive and memory T cell subsets. Treatment reported: skin biopsy from PPD injection site in Mantoux-positive individual. The library had UMIs added by 3' ligation of an oligonucleotide to TCR cDNA. Amplification of ligated cDNA took four PCR rounds with SP2 and nested alpha and beta constant primers. One entry per CDR3 protein, called by TCRdb with MiXCR from the UMI-ligation and nested PCR reads. Of around 30,000 distinct CDR3 sequences detected, less than 8.5% appear once; the ten largest clones hold approximately 3%. This specimen consisted of skin, obtained from a tuberculin skin test site. The receptors stem from an adult in good health.

This clonotype was seen ten or more times. The chain couples TRBV6-1 to TRBJ2-5; tentative D call: TRBD2 (6 bases). This CDR3 has 12 residues. V lost 9 bases to trimming and J lost 7 bases, with 15 bases between them. Germline CDR1 MNHNS, CDR2 SASEGT. CDR3 DNA sequence: TGTGCCAGAGGGGACTTCGGCGGGACCCAGTACTTC. The encoded protein is CARGDFGGTQYF.

The chain links TRBV20-1 to TRBJ2-2; D is unresolved. CDR1 is DFQATT, CDR2 SNEGSKA, per germline (reference sequence). This CDR3 is built from 13 residues. Trimming removed 4 bases at V and 5 bases at J, with 11 bases between. CDR3 amino acids: CSANRLGTGELFF. The CDR3 nucleotides are TGCAGTGCTAATCGCCTGGGGACCGGGGAGCTGTTTTTT.

There are a few counts of this clonotype. The V gene is TRBV5-4, the J gene TRBJ2-7; the match to TRBD1 covers 11 bases. The CDR3 covers 14 residues. Per the germline V gene, CDR1 is SGHNT and CDR2 is YYREEE (reference sequence). The V and J ends lost 3 bases and 3 bases, in that order; junction bases with no gene match: 2. The CDR3 here is CASSSGTGGYEQYF. DNA for the CDR3: TGTGCCAGCAGCTCCGGGACAGGGGGCTACGAGCAGTACTTC. The full variable domain, rest sourced from reference TRBV5-4 and TRBJ2-7, is ETGVTQSPTHLIKTRGQQVTLRCSSQSGHNTVSWYQQALGQGPQFIFQYYREEENGRGNFPPRFSGLQFPNYSSELNVNALELDDSALYLCASSSGTGGYEQYFGPGTRLTVT.

There are many counts of this clonotype. The genes are TRBV27 and TRBJ1-1; 12 bases map to TRBD1. Germline V gene data show CDR1 as MNHEY and CDR2 as SMNVEV (reference sequence). Trimming took 6 bases from V and 4 from J; bases not matched to a gene: 15. The CDR3 loop spans 18 amino acids. For the CDR3, the DNA is TGTGCCAGCAGGGGACAGGGGGCGGGGTGGGTTGCGGTCACTGAAGCTTTCTTT. Amino acids: CASRGQGAGWVAVTEAFF.

In this sample, this clonotype turned up many times. The gene calls are TRBV7-8 and TRBJ2-7; 9 nucleotides match TRBD1. The germline CDR1 and CDR2 sequences are SGHVS and FQNEAQ. CDR3 length: 16 amino acids. J was trimmed by 2 bases and V by 5 bases; bases with no gene match: 10. Here the CDR3 DNA reads TGTGCCAGCAGCGTTCCGTACCGGGACAGGGCCTACGAGCAGTACTTC. Translated, it gives CASSVPYRDRAYEQYF.

This chain joins TRBV19 and TRBJ1-5; D possibly corresponds to TRBD1 (5 bases). Germline loops: CDR1 LNHDA, CDR2 SQIVND (reference sequence). The CDR3 totals 13 residues. V lost 6 bases and J 5 bases, leaving 11 bases between the germline ends. Written as DNA, the CDR3 is TGTGCCAGTAGCCGGGGGGAGCATCAGCCCCAGCATTTT. It codes for CASSRGEHQPQHF.

This clonotype has ten or more counts. The CDR3 DNA follows: TGTGCCAGCAGCTTAGGCAACATGAACACTGAAGCTTTCTTT. This gives the protein CASSLGNMNTEAFF. The chain has TRBV7-2 and TRBJ1-1; no clear D gene. The CDR3 contains 14 residues. The germline V gene encodes CDR1 SGHTA and CDR2 FQGNSA. The germline V and J ends were trimmed by 1 base and 0 bases, with 6 bases remaining between them.

This clonotype was counted between two and nine times. The rearrangement links TRBV20-1 to TRBJ1-1; 8 bases are shared with TRBD1. Germline CDR1 is DFQATT and CDR2 is SNEGSKA (reference sequence). The V and J ends lost 3 bases and 5 bases, in that order; junction bases with no gene match: 5. This CDR3 spans 13 amino acids. CDR3 region: CSASHRGYTEAFF. Written as DNA, the CDR3 is TGCAGTGCTAGTCACAGGGGGTATACTGAAGCTTTCTTT.

The chain uses TRBV27 and TRBJ2-7, with D perhaps TRBD2 (5 bases). The CDR3 has 13 residues. V was cut by 3 bases and J by 2 bases, with 8 bases left in between. Germline V lookup: CDR1 MNHEY, CDR2 SMNVEV (reference sequence). The CDR3 reads CASSFGVAYEQYF. The CDR3 DNA sequence: TGTGCCAGCAGTTTCGGGGTAGCCTACGAGCAGTACTTC.

The CDR3 sequence is CSARDERGRGGSPLHF. CDR3 nucleotides: TGCAGTGCTAGAGATGAACGAGGGAGGGGGGGTTCACCCCTCCACTTT. The chain employs TRBV20-1 and TRBJ1-6; a possible D gene is TRBD1 (6 bases). This CDR3 is built from 16 residues. V was clipped by 0 bases and J by 9 bases, with 18 bases between them. Germline V lookup: CDR1 DFQATT, CDR2 SNEGSKA (reference sequence).

This clonotype was recorded many times. The chain recombines TRBV19 with TRBJ2-2; D unresolved. The CDR3 sequence is 13 residues long. Trimming stripped 5 bases from V and 7 bases from J, with 11 bases between. In germline, CDR1 is LNHDA, CDR2 SQIVND (reference sequence). Here the CDR3 reads CASSAPYFGELFF. CDR3 in DNA: TGTGCCAGTAGTGCTCCTTACTTCGGGGAGCTGTTTTTT.

The sample holds many counts of this clonotype. The genes are TRBV20-1 and TRBJ2-1; 13 bases agree with TRBD2. The CDR3 sequence is 16 residues long. V shed 4 bases and J 3 bases; nucleotides not matched to a gene: 6. Per germline, CDR1 DFQATT and CDR2 SNEGSKA (reference sequence). The CDR3 DNA follows: TGCAGTGCTATAGGGACTAGCGGGGCCGTCTACAATGAGCAGTTCTTC. Amino acid sequence: CSAIGTSGAVYNEQFF.

Judged by abundance, this clonotype is medium-sized. The chain links TRBV9 to TRBJ2-3; D remains unclear. V dropped 3 bases and J dropped 6 bases, with 8 bases sitting between them. The CDR3 has 12 amino acids. CDR1 is SGDLS, CDR2 YYNGEE, per germline. CDR3 DNA: TGTGCCAGCAGCGGAGACACGGATACGCAGTATTTT. The encoded protein is CASSGDTDTQYF. The full variable domain, rest sourced from reference TRBV9 and TRBJ2-3, is DSGVTQTPKHLITATGQRVTLRCSPRSGDLSVYWYQQSLDQGLQFLIQYYNGEERAKGNILERFSAQQFPDLHSELNLSSLELGDSALYFCASSGDTDTQYFGPGTRLTVL.

This clonotype was counted only a few times. The chain carries TRBV12-5 and TRBJ2-3, with D possibly being TRBD1 or TRBD2 (5 bases each). Germline lookup yields CDR1 LGHNT and CDR2 FRNRAP. The CDR3 is 17 residues long. Trimming left V 1 base short and J 3 bases short, with 17 bases between. The CDR3 DNA follows: TGTGCTAGTGGTTTGGGACCCCGGGACCCTCAGACAGATACGCAGTATTTT. This sequence encodes CASGLGPRDPQTDTQYF. Based on the CDR3 plus reference TRBV12-5 and TRBJ2-3, the full variable domain is DARVTQTPRHKVTEMGQEVTMRCQPILGHNTVFWYRQTMMQGLELLAYFRNRAPLDDSGMPKDRFSAEMPDATLATLKIQPSEPRDSAVYFCASGLGPRDPQTDTQYFGPGTRLTVL.

This sequence joins TRBV6-1 and TRBJ2-3; 11 nucleotides line up with TRBD2. The CDR3 contains 14 residues. Germline lookup yields CDR1 MNHNS and CDR2 SASEGT. Germline trimming cut 8 bases from V and 1 base from J; bases unmatched to any gene: 2. The CDR3 sequence is CASATSGGTDTQYF. The CDR3 coding sequence is TGTGCCAGCGCGACTAGCGGGGGCACAGATACGCAGTATTTT.

This clonotype appeared many times. The rearrangement uses TRBV3-1 and TRBJ2-3, with a weak D call TRBD2 (7 bases). Between the trimmed V and J ends, which lost 5 bases and 3 bases, there was a span of 18 bases. The V gene's germline CDR1 is LGHDT and CDR2 YNNKEL (reference sequence). The CDR3 sequence is 16 residues long. CDR3 region: CASSGPSGGRTDTQYF. CDR3 in DNA: TGTGCCAGCAGCGGCCCATCCGGGGGGCGGACAGATACGCAGTATTTT.

This clonotype was found many times. The rearrangement links TRBV12-3 or TRBV12-4 to TRBJ1-2, with 9 bases matching TRBD1. The CDR3 runs 14 residues. J lost 4 bases, V lost 0 bases, and 0 bases had no gene match. The CDR3 nucleotides read TGTGCCAGCAGTTTAGCGGACAGGGGCTATGGCTACACCTTC. This translates into CASSLADRGYGYTF.

This clonotype was seen a few times. The chain has TRBV27 and TRBJ1-2; D gene uncertain. V was pared by 6 bases and J by 3 bases, with 11 bases between. The CDR3 consists of 13 residues. Germline V gene data show CDR1 as MNHEY and CDR2 as SMNVEV (reference sequence). The CDR3 spells CASRAIDDYGYTF. Here the CDR3 DNA reads TGTGCCAGCAGGGCGATAGACGACTATGGCTACACCTTC.

Many counts were recorded for this clonotype. The chain joins TRBV27 to TRBJ2-5, with D unclear. The CDR3 consists of 13 residues. Germline lookup yields CDR1 MNHEY and CDR2 SMNVEV (reference sequence). V dropped 6 bases and J dropped 6 bases, with 14 bases sitting between them. The CDR3 loop reads CASSLTGVKTQYF. The CDR3, as DNA: TGTGCCAGCAGCCTGACCGGTGTGAAGACCCAGTACTTC.

At least ten counts were recorded for this clonotype. This chain links TRBV11-2 with TRBJ2-1, with no clear D. V was shortened by 5 bases and J by 8 bases, with 10 bases between the two germline ends. Germline V gene sequence: CDR1 SGHAT, CDR2 FQNNGV. The CDR3 runs 12 residues. The CDR3 region is CASSLSTYEQFF. The CDR3 coding sequence is TGTGCCAGCAGCCTTAGCACCTATGAGCAGTTCTTC.

This clonotype was counted many times. The chain couples TRBV20-1 to TRBJ2-3; 9 bases match TRBD2. There are 20 residues in the CDR3. The germline V gene encodes CDR1 DFQATT and CDR2 SNEGSKA (reference sequence). J was trimmed by 1 base and V by 0 bases; bases with no gene match: 17. The CDR3 loop is CSARDLEPSGARRGTDTQYF. The CDR3 DNA is TGCAGTGCTAGAGATCTTGAGCCTAGCGGGGCACGTCGGGGCACAGATACGCAGTATTTT.

The CDR3 DNA is TGTGCCAGTACCCCGACAGGGGGCATCTACGAGCAGTACTTC. It yields the protein CASTPTGGIYEQYF. V usage is TRBV19 and J usage is TRBJ2-7; the match to TRBD1 covers 10 bases. V gave up 7 bases and J gave up 3 bases; unmatched junction bases: 6. CDR1 LNHDA and CDR2 SQIVND come from the germline V gene (reference sequence). This CDR3 region has 14 residues.

This clonotype is deemed medium-sized (0.01 to 0.1%). This chain uses TRBV6-5 with TRBJ1-1; D is perhaps TRBD1 (6 bases). Trimming removed 5 bases from V and 1 base from J, with 11 bases in between. The CDR3 sequence is 14 residues long. CDR1 and CDR2 from the germline V gene are MNHEY and SVGAGI. The DNA of the CDR3 is TGTGCCAGCAGTCCACGACAGGAGAACACTGAAGCTTTCTTT. Translated, it gives CASSPRQENTEAFF.

This clonotype was recorded many times. This chain joins TRBV3-1 and TRBJ2-7; 7 nucleotides match TRBD1. CDR1 and CDR2 (germline): LGHDT, YNNKEL (reference sequence). The CDR3 runs 14 residues. J gave up 0 bases and V 4 bases, and 3 bases lay outside the gene matches. CDR3 region: CASSLRTGSYEQYF. CDR3 nucleotides: TGTGCCAGCAGCCTGAGGACAGGCTCCTACGAGCAGTACTTC.

Ten or more counts support this clonotype. The chain carries TRBV20-1 and TRBJ1-6; 10 positions match TRBD1. The trim removed 2 bases at V and 7 bases at J, leaving 8 bases unmatched. Germline CDR1 reads DFQATT; CDR2 reads SNEGSKA (reference sequence). This CDR3 is 16 amino acids long. In DNA form, the CDR3 reads TGCAGTGCTAGACTTAAGAGACAGGGGGCGAATTCACCCCTCCACTTT. The encoded protein is CSARLKRQGANSPLHF.

This clonotype was observed many times. The chain employs TRBV18 and TRBJ1-2; D is unresolved. In germline, CDR1 is KGHSH, CDR2 LQKENI. The CDR3 runs 15 residues. The V gene lost 2 bases and the J gene lost 6 bases, with 16 bases spanning the gap. The CDR3 nucleotides read TGTGCCAGCTCACCAGAGATGACGGGATATGATGGCTACACCTTC. It is translated as CASSPEMTGYDGYTF.

This clonotype was observed at least ten times. The chain is built from TRBV10-1 and TRBJ2-5, with 8 bases lining up with TRBD2. Per the germline V gene, CDR1 is WNHNN and CDR2 is SYGVQD (reference sequence). The V gene end was trimmed by 0 bases and the J gene end by 5 bases; junction bases not matched to a gene: 8. This CDR3 is 16 amino acids long. In DNA form, the CDR3 reads TGCGCCAGCAGTGAGTCGTCCAGCGGGGGTTGGGAGACCCAGTACTTC. It specifies CASSESSSGGWETQYF.

The CDR3 sequence: CASSLERQGPDTQYF. The DNA for the CDR3 is TGTGCCAGCAGCTTAGAACGACAGGGACCAGATACGCAGTATTTT. The chain couples TRBV7-9 to TRBJ2-3; 7 bases match TRBD1. The junction had 5 bases not matched to a gene; V was cut back by 1 base and J by 4 bases. The germline V gene encodes CDR1 SEHNR and CDR2 FQNEAQ (reference sequence). The length of the CDR3 is 15 residues. Looking up the rest from reference TRBV7-9 and TRBJ2-3 gives the full variable domain: DTGVSQNPRHKITKRGQNVTFRCDPISEHNRLYWYRQTLGQGPEFLTYFQNEAQLEKSRLLSDRFSAERPKGSFSTLEIQRTEQGDSAMYLCASSLERQGPDTQYFGPGTRLTVL.

This clonotype appeared many times. This chain links TRBV7-2 with TRBJ2-3; maybe TRBD2 (6 bases). V was cut by 3 bases and J by 0 bases, with 10 bases left in between. Germline assignment: CDR1 SGHTA and CDR2 FQGNSA. This CDR3 is built from 15 residues. The CDR3 coding sequence is TGTGCCAGCAGCTTCGCTGCGGGGAGCACAGATACGCAGTATTTT. This gives the protein CASSFAAGSTDTQYF.

Comment on this clonotype: A much bigger clone sits one base away, suggesting this may be a read error. The chain carries TRBV4-2 and TRBJ2-1; D is possibly TRBD2 (7 bases). The CDR3 has 15 amino acids. Trimming stripped 0 bases from V and 9 bases from J, with 15 bases between. The germline V gene has CDR1 LGHNA and CDR2 YNFKEQ. The CDR3 coding sequence is TGTGCCAGCAGCCAAGATTGGGAGGGCAGGGGTGAGCAGTTCTTC. Translation gives CASSQDWEGRGEQFF.